These 25 T cell receptor beta chains were all obtained from the same sample, sequenced in a study of response to subunit inactivated influenza vaccine. TCRdb reprocessed the RT-PCR reads via MiXCR and lists one record per CDR3 protein. The sample has 250,000 to 350,000 distinct CDR3 sequences; roughly 20% are singletons. The sequencing used PBMCs from blood, collected 21 months after vaccination. These receptors were taken from a man between 50 and 75 years old who received an inactivated influenza vaccine.

V gene TRBV6-2 or TRBV6-3 combines with J gene TRBJ2-7; D is possibly TRBD1 (5 bases). This CDR3 contains 14 residues. V dropped 0 bases and J dropped 5 bases, with 11 bases sitting between them. Germline V gene sequence: CDR1 MNHEY, CDR2 SVGEGT. CDR3 region: CASSYSARGHEQYF. In nucleotides, the CDR3 is TGTGCCAGCAGTTACTCGGCTAGGGGCCACGAGCAGTACTTC.

The chain recombines TRBV7-2 with TRBJ2-6; D is unresolved. The germline V gene has CDR1 SGHTA and CDR2 FQGNSA. CDR3 length: 16 amino acids. V dropped 1 base and J dropped 0 bases, with 7 bases sitting between them. The CDR3 region is CASSLGHPSGANVLTF. CDR3 coding DNA: TGTGCCAGCAGCTTAGGACACCCCTCTGGGGCCAACGTCCTGACTTTC.

The chain carries TRBV6-5 and TRBJ1-2; TRBD1 matches at 7 bases. CDR1 and CDR2 (germline): MNHEY, SVGAGI. The junction had 8 bases not matched to a gene; V was cut back by 0 bases and J by 7 bases. The CDR3 contains 15 residues. The CDR3 spells CASSYSFRDSLGYTF. The DNA for the CDR3 is TGTGCCAGCAGTTACTCATTTCGGGACAGCCTTGGCTACACCTTC.

CDR3 sequence: CASSPGLPGNTIYF. The CDR3 nucleotides are TGTGCCAGCAGTCCCGGGCTTCCAGGAAACACCATATATTTT. The chain carries TRBV12-3 or TRBV12-4 and TRBJ1-3; D remains unclear. V was clipped by 5 bases and J by 4 bases, with 12 bases between them. This CDR3 comprises 14 residues.

The rearrangement links TRBV24-1 to TRBJ2-5, with D perhaps matching TRBD1 (5 bases). V was clipped by 2 bases and J by 2 bases, with 8 bases between them. The CDR3 covers 14 residues. Per germline, CDR1 KGHDR and CDR2 SFDVKD. CDR3 region: CATSDSTEQETQYF. The CDR3 DNA reads as TGTGCCACCAGTGATTCGACAGAACAAGAGACCCAGTACTTC.

Details on this clonotype: An end of the junction differs from the germline gene, which may be a read error. The genes are TRBV27 and TRBJ1-1; D perhaps matches TRBD1 (5 bases). Per germline, CDR1 MNHEY and CDR2 SMNVEV (reference sequence). This CDR3 spans 16 amino acids. The CDR3, as DNA: TGTGCCAGCAGTTTATCGATAAGCAGGGTGAACACTGAAGCTTTATTT. Its translation is CASSLSISRVNTEALF.

This clonotype was found a few times. J is TRBJ1-1 and V is TRBV7-3, with TRBD1 matching 7 bases. This CDR3 spans 13 amino acids. V dropped 4 bases and J dropped 7; count of bases not matched to a gene: 6. The germline CDR1 and CDR2 sequences are SGHTA and FQGTGA. The CDR3: CASSYRGQREAFF. CDR3 bases: TGTGCCAGCAGCTACCGGGGACAGCGTGAAGCTTTCTTT.

The V call is TRBV7-2, the J call TRBJ2-3; D perhaps matches TRBD2 (7 bases). Trimming took off 4 bases at V and 6 bases at J, with 14 bases between the two ends. The CDR3 extends over 14 amino acids. CDR1 and CDR2 from the germline V gene are SGHTA and FQGNSA. The CDR3 protein is CASSYSGGVDTQYF. For the CDR3, the DNA is TGTGCCAGCAGCTATTCGGGGGGCGTCGATACGCAGTATTTT.

The chain recombines TRBV19 with TRBJ2-7, with D possibly TRBD2 on 5 matching bases. Germline V gives CDR1 LNHDA, CDR2 SQIVND (reference sequence). V was trimmed by 6 bases and J by 8 bases, leaving 14 bases between them. The CDR3 runs 12 residues. For the CDR3, the DNA is TGTGCCAGTAGCACCCCTCCCGGGAAGCAGTACTTC. As protein: CASSTPPGKQYF. Based on the CDR3 plus reference TRBV19 and TRBJ2-7, the full variable domain is DGGITQSPKYLFRKEGQNVTLSCEQNLNHDAMYWYRQDPGQGLRLIYYSQIVNDFQKGDIAEGYSVSREKKESFPLTVTSAQKNPTAFYLCASSTPPGKQYFGPGTRLTVT.

V and J are TRBV20-1 and TRBJ2-3; the D gene is possibly TRBD2 (6 bases). Between the trimmed V and J ends, which lost 0 bases and 5 bases, there was a span of 15 bases. This CDR3 spans 15 amino acids. Germline-derived CDR1 and CDR2 are DFQATT and SNEGSKA (reference sequence). The CDR3 DNA sequence: TGCAGTGCTAGAGATAGGGGTTGGGGACTAGATACGCAGTATTTT. Translating gives CSARDRGWGLDTQYF.

The sample holds a few counts of this clonotype. The rearrangement uses TRBV2 and TRBJ2-3, with D tentatively TRBD1 (5 bases). CDR3 size: 15 residues. Trimming removed 3 bases at V and 1 base at J, with 11 bases between. CDR1 and CDR2 from the germline V gene are SNHLY and FYNNEI. The CDR3 DNA follows: TGTGCCAGCAGTGAGGGCAGGGTGGGCACAGATACGCAGTATTTT. Translating gives CASSEGRVGTDTQYF.

This chain joins TRBV15 and TRBJ2-3, with TRBD2 identical over 12 bases. The junction had 9 bases not matched to a gene; V was cut back by 0 bases and J by 2 bases. The CDR3 runs to 19 residues. Looked up from germline, CDR1 is LNHNV and CDR2 is YYDKDF (reference sequence). The CDR3 sequence is CATSRESLAGGPNTDTQYF. DNA of the CDR3: TGTGCCACCAGCAGAGAATCGCTAGCGGGAGGGCCTAACACAGATACGCAGTATTTT.

This clonotype came up once. J is TRBJ1-5 and V is TRBV12-2. TRBV12-2 is assigned pseudogene status. The CDR3 is 19 residues long. The CDR3 is CASRLVWGGIRHSNQPQHF. DNA for the CDR3: TGTGCAAGTCGCTTAGTATGGGGTGGAATCAGACATAGCAATCAGCCCCAGCATTTT.

This clonotype was found many times. The gene calls are TRBV13 and TRBJ2-7, with 9 bases identical to TRBD2. Germline CDR1 is PRHDT and CDR2 is FYEKMQ (reference sequence). The CDR3 is 15 residues long. V shed 0 bases, J shed 3 bases, and the junction held 3 bases outside the gene matches. CDR3 bases: TGTGCCAGCAGCTTAGGGACTAGCGGTGGCTACGAGCAGTACTTC. Translation: CASSLGTSGGYEQYF.

This clonotype was seen only a few times. The J gene is TRBJ1-2, the V gene TRBV7-2; D not resolved. Germline V CDR1 and CDR2: SGHTA, FQGNSA. The CDR3 covers 12 residues. Deletions cut 2 bases from V and 8 bases from J, with 9 bases between. This chain's CDR3 is CASSLSRAGYTF. CDR3 nucleotides: TGTGCCAGCAGCTTAAGTCGGGCAGGCTACACCTTC.

This clonotype was counted only a few times. DNA for the CDR3: TGTGCCAGCAGTTTTGGGTACACCGGGGAGCTGTTTTTT. Its translation is CASSFGYTGELFF. The chain uses TRBV12-3 or TRBV12-4 and TRBJ2-2; D unclear. The V gene lost 3 bases and the J gene lost 3 bases, with 5 bases spanning the gap. The CDR3 is made up of 13 amino acids.

This rearrangement joins TRBV10-3 to TRBJ2-7; possibly TRBD1 for D (6 bases). The CDR3 totals 13 residues. The V and J ends lost 2 bases and 3 bases respectively, with 8 bases between them. Per germline, CDR1 ENHRY and CDR2 SYGVKD. Here the CDR3 reads CAISENRDYEQYF. CDR3 in DNA: TGTGCCATCAGTGAGAACAGGGACTACGAGCAGTACTTC.

This chain connects TRBV5-1 to TRBJ2-3; 11 bases fit TRBD2. V was clipped by 0 bases and J by 2 bases; unmatched bases: 5. CDR3 length: 17 residues. Germline-derived CDR1 and CDR2 are SGHRS and YFSETQ. CDR3 amino acids: CASSLEGTSGFTDTQYF. As DNA, the CDR3 is TGCGCCAGCAGCTTGGAAGGGACTAGCGGCTTCACAGATACGCAGTATTTT.

The chain is built from TRBV25-1 and TRBJ2-3; a possible D gene is TRBD1 (6 bases). The CDR3 totals 11 residues. Germline CDR1 is MGHDK and CDR2 is SYGVNS. The V end was cut by 8 bases, the J end by 6 bases, with 9 bases between. The CDR3 bases are TGTGCCAGCTTACAGGGTGATACGCAGTATTTT. Encoded protein: CASLQGDTQYF. The full variable domain, in which reference TRBV25-1 and TRBJ2-3 provide the parts outside the CDR3, is EADIYQTPRYLVIGTGKKITLECSQTMGHDKMYWYQQDPGMELHLIHYSYGVNSTEKGDLSSESTVSRIRTEHFPLTLESARPSHTSQYLCASLQGDTQYFGPGTRLTVL.

This clonotype was detected a few times. The V gene is TRBV20-1, the J gene TRBJ2-3, with D perhaps TRBD1 (6 bases). Germline CDR1 reads DFQATT; CDR2 reads SNEGSKA (reference sequence). Trimming cost V 2 bases and J 3 bases, with 18 bases left between them. The length of the CDR3 is 16 residues. CDR3 loop: CSARTPSRGATDTQYF. CDR3 coding DNA: TGCAGTGCTAGAACCCCTTCCAGGGGCGCGACAGATACGCAGTATTTT.

The V call is TRBV3-1, the J call TRBJ2-5; TRBD2 matches 10 bases. Germline loops: CDR1 LGHDT, CDR2 YNNKEL (reference sequence). Trimming cost V 0 bases and J 1 base; bases outside gene matches: 8. This CDR3 region has 18 residues. CDR3 sequence: CASSQDLLSGRAQETQYF. CDR3 DNA: TGTGCCAGCAGCCAAGATCTTCTGAGCGGGAGGGCCCAAGAGACCCAGTACTTC.

A few counts support this clonotype. This chain joins TRBV6-2 or TRBV6-3 and TRBJ2-1; D is unclear. Germline V gene data show CDR1 as MNHEY and CDR2 as SVGEGT. The CDR3 extends over 11 amino acids. The V and J ends lost 6 bases and 7 bases respectively, with 7 bases between them. In DNA, the CDR3 is TGTGCCAGCAGCCCATTTAATGAGCAGTTCTTC. This sequence encodes CASSPFNEQFF.

Only a few counts were recorded for this clonotype. The chain is built from TRBV29-1 and TRBJ2-1; 10 bases line up with TRBD1. The V gene end was trimmed by 7 bases and the J gene end by 7 bases; junction bases not matched to a gene: 10. There are 14 residues in the CDR3. Germline loops: CDR1 SQVTM, CDR2 ANQGSEA. CDR3 in amino acids: CSGYGPDRGNEQFF. The CDR3 DNA is TGCAGCGGCTACGGCCCGGACAGGGGGAATGAGCAGTTCTTC.

The genes are TRBV2 and TRBJ2-5; 10 nucleotides agree with TRBD2. Germline V gives CDR1 SNHLY, CDR2 FYNNEI. V lost 7 bases and J lost 5; bases outside the gene matches: 13. The CDR3 runs to 16 residues. The CDR3 nucleotides read TGTGCCAGCACCGGTACCTTAGCTAGCGGGGGTGAGACCCAGTACTTC. Translating it yields CASTGTLASGGETQYF.

This clonotype has just a few counts. The DNA for the CDR3 is TGTGCCAGCAGCTCCCAGGGCTTGGATGGCTACACCTTC. Its translation: CASSSQGLDGYTF. The chain joins TRBV7-9 to TRBJ1-2, with a tentative D call TRBD1 (5 bases). This CDR3 has 13 amino acids. From germline, CDR1 is SEHNR and CDR2 FQNEAQ (reference sequence). Trimming shortened V by 4 bases and J by 6 bases, and 12 bases separated the two germline ends.